This T cell receptor (beta chain) stems from a study of shared clonotypes between healthy human individuals. This CDR3 comprises 16 residues. V dropped 4 bases and J dropped 3; count of bases not matched to a gene: 4. Germline values: CDR1 SGHRS, CDR2 YFSETQ. Clones were sequenced by immunoSEQ multiplex PCR, and TCRdb holds only the in-frame ones, with some missing. The table has about 1.4 million clones, 95% to 97% seen once; the top ten hold roughly 1.2%. This receptor was taken from a man aged 30 to 45 in good health. The genes are TRBV5-1 and TRBJ2-5; 15 bases align to TRBD2. Sequenced material: naive CD4+ T cells sorted from blood. Subset denoted: CD45RA+ positively selected. The CDR3 nucleotides read TGCGCCAGCAGCCTTTGGACTAGCGGGAGGGAAGAGACCCAGTACTTC. It yields the protein CASSLWTSGREETQYF.